A single sample gave rise to the 26 T cell receptor beta chains below, sequenced in a study of blood T cell repertoires in COVID-19. The repertoire was sequenced with immunoSEQ multiplex PCR; TCRdb's copy has only in-frame clones and lacks some. This table has around 140,000 clones, roughly 90% appearing once. The sequenced sample was peripheral blood. The source is a man between 65 and 79 years old with active COVID-19.

This chain links TRBV6-6 with TRBJ2-3, with 9 bases aligning to TRBD2. CDR1 is MNHNY, CDR2 SVGAGI, per germline (reference sequence). Trimming at V came to 2 bases and at J to 1 base, leaving 4 bases not matched to a gene. CDR3 size: 16 residues. DNA of the CDR3: TGTGCCAGCAGTTACCCGGAGCGGGAGGGCACAGATACGCAGTATTTT. Its protein is CASSYPEREGTDTQYF.

The chain couples TRBV9 to TRBJ2-5; TRBD2 matches at 9 bases. Germline V CDR1 and CDR2: SGDLS, YYNGEE. This CDR3 comprises 17 residues. Losses at the gene ends were 4 bases for V and 0 bases for J; bases not matched to a gene: 10. In DNA, the CDR3 is TGTGCCAGCAGCCCCGGGGGGCTAGCGGGATACCAAGAGACCCAGTACTTC. It specifies CASSPGGLAGYQETQYF.

The chain joins TRBV7-2 to TRBJ2-2; D call uncertain. Looked up from germline, CDR1 is SGHTA and CDR2 is FQGNSA. CDR3 length: 13 residues. V lost 5 bases and J lost 2, with 6 bases in between. The CDR3 DNA follows: TGTGCCAGCAGCCCTTTCAACACCGGGGAGCTGTTTTTT. It yields the protein CASSPFNTGELFF.

The rearrangement joins TRBV27 to TRBJ1-5, with D possibly matching TRBD1 (5 bases). CDR1 and CDR2 (germline): MNHEY, SMNVEV (reference sequence). The CDR3 runs 14 residues. V shed 9 bases and J shed 5 bases, with 17 bases lying between them. The CDR3, as DNA: TGTGCCAGGTTGAAGGACAACTCCCATCAGCCCCAGCATTTT. This codes for CARLKDNSHQPQHF.

V is TRBV28 and J is TRBJ1-6; D remains unclear. Trimming removed 2 bases at V and 7 bases at J, with 12 bases between. The CDR3 consists of 15 residues. The V gene's germline CDR1 is MDHEN and CDR2 SYDVKM. The CDR3 coding sequence is TGTGCCAGCAGTTTAGTTTCGCTCGGGAATTCACCCCTCCACTTT. Amino acids: CASSLVSLGNSPLHF.

This sequence joins TRBV7-3 and TRBJ2-2; 7 bases line up with TRBD2. This CDR3 is built from 16 residues. CDR1 is SGHTA and CDR2 is FQGTGA in the germline V gene. J gave up 0 bases and V 6 bases, and 7 bases lay outside the gene matches. CDR3 nucleotide sequence: TGTGCCAGCAGTCGTACTAGCGCCGCGAACACCGGGGAGCTGTTTTTT. It yields the protein CASSRTSAANTGELFF.

The chain combines TRBV7-2 with TRBJ2-7, with TRBD1 matching over 12 bases. The CDR3 covers 15 residues. V dropped 0 bases and J dropped 6; count of bases not matched to a gene: 3. Germline loops: CDR1 SGHTA, CDR2 FQGNSA. The CDR3 loop reads CASSLAGTGGSEQYF. The CDR3 DNA reads as TGTGCCAGCAGCTTAGCTGGGACAGGGGGCAGCGAGCAGTACTTC.

The V gene is TRBV6-2 or TRBV6-3, the J gene TRBJ2-7, with D tentatively TRBD1 (5 bases). Trimming removed 0 bases from V and 4 bases from J, with 10 bases in between. This CDR3 region has 14 residues. Germline V gene sequence: CDR1 MNHEY, CDR2 SVGEGT. The CDR3 sequence is CASSYSKGAYEQYF. The CDR3 coding sequence is TGTGCCAGCAGTTACTCGAAAGGGGCGTACGAGCAGTACTTC.

This clone was found once. The rearrangement joins TRBV20-1 to TRBJ1-4, with a tentative D call TRBD1 (5 bases). Trimming removed 3 bases at V and 8 bases at J, with 13 bases between. The CDR3 length is 13 residues. Germline-derived CDR1 and CDR2 are DFQATT and SNEGSKA (reference sequence). The CDR3 DNA is TGCAGTGCTAGTGCGGGGGTGGGAGAAAAACTGTTTTTT. Its protein product is CSASAGVGEKLFF.

As DNA, the CDR3 is TGTGCCAGCAGGAATGGGGGGGATGCCTACGAGCAGTACTTC. Translated, it gives CASRNGGDAYEQYF. This chain joins TRBV28 and TRBJ2-7; 7 bases line up with TRBD2. The CDR3 is 14 residues long. J was trimmed by 2 bases and V by 6 bases; bases with no gene match: 7. The germline V gene encodes CDR1 MDHEN and CDR2 SYDVKM.

The chain links TRBV7-9 to TRBJ2-7; possible D gene TRBD1, 5 bases. Trimming took off 6 bases at V and 3 bases at J, with 15 bases between the two ends. CDR3 size: 14 residues. Germline-derived CDR1 and CDR2 are SEHNR and FQNEAQ (reference sequence). CDR3: CASRSGARDYEQYF. The CDR3 DNA is TGTGCCAGCAGGAGTGGGGCCCGTGACTACGAGCAGTACTTC.

The rearrangement links TRBV4-1 to TRBJ2-1, with 7 bases identical to TRBD2. The CDR3 length is 18 residues. Trimming removed 4 bases from V and 0 bases from J; junction bases left unmatched: 12. Looked up from germline, CDR1 is MGHRA and CDR2 is YSYEKL. This chain's CDR3 is CASSPGASGSSSYNEQFF. DNA for the CDR3: TGCGCCAGCAGCCCCGGCGCTAGCGGCTCGAGCTCCTACAATGAGCAGTTCTTC.

The chain couples TRBV7-6 to TRBJ1-1; D not certain. This CDR3 contains 13 residues. V lost 0 bases to trimming and J lost 2 bases, with 4 bases between them. Germline values: CDR1 SGHVS, CDR2 FNYEAQ. The CDR3 nucleotides are TGTGCCAGCAGCTTAGCAGCTAACACTGAAGCTTTCTTT. Translation gives CASSLAANTEAFF.

The chain employs TRBV2 and TRBJ1-3, with 8 nucleotides matching TRBD1. The CDR3 length is 14 residues. Trimming took 1 base from V and 4 from J; bases not matched to a gene: 0. Germline V gene lookup returns CDR1 SNHLY and CDR2 FYNNEI. The CDR3 is CASSEGTGGNTIYF. In nucleotides, the CDR3 is TGTGCCAGCAGTGAAGGGACAGGGGGAAACACCATATATTTT.

This chain links TRBV27 with TRBJ1-5; 12 bases are shared with TRBD1. CDR1 is MNHEY and CDR2 is SMNVEV in the germline V gene (reference sequence). The CDR3 runs to 16 residues. The V segment lost 5 bases and the J segment 7 bases; nucleotides outside the gene matches: 9. The CDR3, as DNA: TGTGCCAGCAGTCGCGGGACAGGGGGCGGAAACCAGCCCCAGCATTTT. Its protein is CASSRGTGGGNQPQHF.

The chain combines TRBV2 with TRBJ2-5; 7 nucleotides line up with TRBD1. The germline V gene encodes CDR1 SNHLY and CDR2 FYNNEI. The CDR3 consists of 13 residues. V shed 7 bases, J shed 5 bases, and the junction held 7 bases outside the gene matches. CDR3 in DNA: TGTGCCAGCATGGGGACAGACTGGGAGACCCAGTACTTC. Its translation is CASMGTDWETQYF.

The J gene is TRBJ1-1, the V gene TRBV20-1; D uncertain. CDR1 and CDR2 (germline): DFQATT, SNEGSKA (reference sequence). CDR3 length equals 11 residues. Trimming pared 3 bases from V and 11 bases from J, leaving 13 bases between. CDR3 sequence reads: CSASKEFGAFF. The CDR3 region has the DNA TGCAGTGCTAGTAAGGAATTCGGGGCTTTCTTT.

The chain carries TRBV5-1 and TRBJ1-2, with 9 bases identical to TRBD1. CDR3 size: 14 residues. Looked up from germline, CDR1 is SGHRS and CDR2 is YFSETQ. The trim removed 4 bases at V and 4 bases at J, leaving 5 bases unmatched. The CDR3 spells CASSPTGGSYGYTF. The CDR3 DNA reads as TGCGCCAGCAGCCCAACAGGGGGCAGCTATGGCTACACCTTC.

V gene TRBV28 combines with J gene TRBJ1-5, with 7 nucleotides matching TRBD1. Germline lookup yields CDR1 MDHEN and CDR2 SYDVKM. The J segment lost 1 base and the V segment lost 3 bases, leaving 6 bases of the junction unmatched. The CDR3 has 16 amino acids. CDR3 coding DNA: TGTGCCAGCAGTTTCAGGGGGGTAGGGAGCAATCAGCCCCAGCATTTT. This encodes CASSFRGVGSNQPQHF.

This clone showed up just a few times. V and J are TRBV6-6 and TRBJ2-7; no clear D. In germline, CDR1 is MNHNY, CDR2 SVGAGI (reference sequence). Trimming removed 7 bases at V and 4 bases at J, with 8 bases between. The CDR3 has 11 residues. This chain's CDR3 is CASTRMYEQYF. CDR3 coding DNA: TGTGCCAGCACCAGGATGTACGAGCAGTACTTC.

The chain carries TRBV14 and TRBJ2-6; 9 bases are a match to TRBD2. Trimming at V came to 0 bases and at J to 0 bases, leaving 6 bases not matched to a gene. Germline V CDR1 and CDR2: SGHDN, FVKESK. This CDR3 spans 19 amino acids. CDR3 sequence reads: CASSQDKGLATSGANVLTF. As DNA, the CDR3 is TGTGCCAGCAGCCAAGATAAGGGACTAGCAACCTCTGGGGCCAACGTCCTGACTTTC.

V and J are TRBV3-1 (or the pseudogene TRBV3-2) and TRBJ2-1, with 10 bases that match TRBD2. V was pared by 4 bases and J by 6 bases, with 9 bases of the junction left unmatched. Germline CDR1 reads LGHDT; CDR2 reads YNNKEL (reference sequence). This CDR3 is 16 amino acids long. The CDR3 region has the DNA TGTGCCAGCAGCCTTCTCACAGCGGGAGGGCGCAATGAGCAGTTCTTC. Protein sequence: CASSLLTAGGRNEQFF.

The chain has TRBV12-5 and TRBJ1-1, with D unclear. The CDR3 contains 14 residues. Germline CDR1 reads LGHNT; CDR2 reads FRNRAP. The V and J ends lost 3 bases and 1 base respectively, with 9 bases between them. This chain's CDR3 is CASGFEVANTEAFF. CDR3 DNA sequence: TGTGCTAGTGGTTTCGAGGTCGCGAACACTGAAGCTTTCTTT.

The genes are TRBV3-1 (or the pseudogene TRBV3-2) and TRBJ2-1; unclear D gene. The V gene's germline CDR1 is LGHDT and CDR2 YNNKEL (reference sequence). The CDR3 covers 15 residues. Trimming took 0 bases from V and 2 from J, leaving 8 bases between them. The DNA of the CDR3 is TGTGCCAGCAGCCAAGAGCGTATCACCTACAATGAGCAGTTCTTC. This encodes CASSQERITYNEQFF.

The chain carries TRBV24-1 and TRBJ2-7, with 11 bases matching TRBD1. V gave up 2 bases and J gave up 2 bases; unmatched junction bases: 4. The CDR3 runs to 16 residues. CDR1 and CDR2 from the germline V gene are KGHDR and SFDVKD. As DNA, the CDR3 is TGTGCCACCAGTGATTGGGGACAGGGGGGAACCTACGAGCAGTACTTC. It specifies CATSDWGQGGTYEQYF.

The chain carries TRBV7-9 and TRBJ1-1, with D possibly being TRBD1 (5 bases). The CDR3 runs 13 residues. Trimming shortened V by 5 bases and J by 1 base, and 8 bases separated the two germline ends. Looked up from germline, CDR1 is SEHNR and CDR2 is FQNEAQ (reference sequence). The chain's CDR3 is CASSLTGNTEAFF. In DNA, the CDR3 is TGTGCCAGCAGCCTAACAGGGAACACTGAAGCTTTCTTT.